This TCR beta chain was obtained from a study of beta chain features in type 1 diabetes (dated by TCRdb to the late 2010s). About the full investigation: Mean age, gender distribution, total cell number and subset yield were not different between patients and healthy donors. A total of 107,917,701 sorted cells were examined across all samples, and the number of cells per subset was strongly correlated with RNA yield. In the study, TCRB repertoires of sorted circulating CD4+ T cell subsets from recently diagnosed type 1 diabetes patients were compared with those of matched healthy donors. Naive and central memory subsets were obtained from all 30 or so donors, but regulatory and stem cell-like memory subsets were isolated from only 8 patients and roughly 8 healthy donors.

From each donor, a single peripheral blood sample of roughly 0.11 L on average was drawn into heparinised tubes. A BD FACSAria II was used to sort naive, central memory, regulatory and stem cell-like memory CD4+ T cells with a panel that included CD45RO, CCR7, CD25, CD127, CD95 and CD27. Purity was above 95% for every sorted population. PBMCs were separated immediately by Lymphoprep density gradient centrifugation and were stained directly, without being cultured. So that batch effects would be minimized, each experiment stained and sorted samples in pairs, pairing one healthy donor with one patient. This clone showed up just a few times. Its specific antigen is unknown. Within one base of it there is no much larger clone, and no base qualities were kept. What the study reported, not specific to this receptor: Because the HLA sub-analyses included only small numbers of individuals, any influence of HLA type on TCRB rearrangement was left unresolved. PCR might favor shorter templates, but patient and control samples were amplified and corrected together, so any skew would affect both groups equally. At VDJ recombination sites, patients with type 1 diabetes made fewer insertions and deleted more nucleotides, a pattern implying thymic rearrangement abnormalities. Type 1 diabetes patients showed a moderate but significant shortening of TCRB CDR3 length in all four CD4+ subsets. Sequencing cDNA rather than genomic DNA could over-represent highly expressing activated cells, although activation and CD3 levels did not differ between groups. Naive, central memory and regulatory TCRB repertoires appeared more similar among patients than among healthy donors.

From its cysteine to its phenylalanine, the CDR3 spans 15 amino acids. Only the CDR3 DNA stays, 45 bases, in frame from base 1. From V the trimming removes 4 bases and from J it removes 3 bases, while the gene matches leave 6 bases of the junction unaccounted for. For CDR1 and CDR2, the germline V gene lists SGHVS and FQNEAQ. The High Capacity cDNA Reverse Transcription Kit was used to reverse transcribe all of the isolated RNA, meaning that expressed TCRB transcripts were what got sequenced. Deep immunoSEQ sequencing was applied to naive, central memory and regulatory T cell samples, giving an average of about 3.8 million total reads per sample. After sorted cells were lysed in RLT buffer, RNA was extracted with DNase-treated RNeasy Micro or Mini kits, with the choice depending on cell number. To prevent cross-contamination, each cell subset was processed individually, whereas patient and healthy donor samples were processed jointly. The immunoSEQ multiplex PCR was used to amplify TCRB sequences from cDNA, generating 87-bp fragments that spanned the CDR3 region. The amplicons were sequenced using the Illumina HiSeq platform. The source study handled its data this way. PCR bias was computationally corrected using synthetic template baselines, reads within Hamming distance 2 were collapsed, and singletons that could not be merged were discarded. Reads were aligned against IMGT to assign V, D and J genes, CDR3 length and insertions or deletions at six rearrangement sites. Within each subset, clonotype counts were normalized to the number of sorted cells before true diversity and Gini coefficients were calculated with the tcR R package. Repertoire sharing was quantified using the overlap coefficient calculated on TCRB nucleotide sequences. Out-of-frame TCRB sequences from naive cells were analyzed as a proxy for the pre-selection repertoire. Here the immuneACCESS table is served through TCRdb, limited to in-frame sequences with V and J called. Missing clones are a known gap in these copies; in checked studies unresolved V genes cover under half, and the rest lacks a known reason. V and J calls plus clone size are reproduced from that table; the DNA served to infer D and trimming. This sample holds around 430,000 clones; around 28% were observed only once. Around 0.065% of the sample comes from the top ten.

The rearrangement joined TRBV7-8 to TRBJ2-7, with 10 junctional bases fitting TRBD2. The specimen sequenced was naive CD4+ T cells from blood. Explained via the paper, the cell subset or site label denotes: true naive CD4+ T cells. The receptor comes from a man aged 18 to 29 in good health. At the DNA level, the sequence is TGTGCCAGCAGCTCCCGGACTAGCGGAGACTACGAGCAGTACTTC. It specifies CASSSRTSGDYEQYF.